These T cell receptor beta chains were read from a single sample in a study of blood T cell repertoires in COVID-19. Assay used: immunoSEQ multiplex PCR; TCRdb lists only in-frame clones, some missing. The sample includes about 260,000 clones, around 93% of them seen just once. Sequenced material: PBMCs or T cells enriched from blood (not recorded which). All receptors derive from a man aged 35 to 55 who had been exposed to COVID-19. The CDR3 runs from the conserved cysteine through the conserved F or W. D genes are given only for firm matches. Clone size is given for some rows only: seen once, a few or many times, or a class if the clone is expanded.

NA	NA	TRBV12-3/TRBV12-4	TRBJ1-2	CASSPGLNYGYTF	TGTGCCAGCAGTCCAGGTTTGAACTATGGCTACACCTTC
NA	NA	TRBV6-5	TRBJ1-2	CASSYLRFDYGYTF	TGTGCCAGCAGTTACTTGAGGTTCGACTATGGCTACACCTTC
once	NA	TRBV11-2	TRBJ1-1	CASSIMTGLRAEAFF	TGTGCCAGCAGCATTATGACCGGTTTGAGGGCTGAAGCTTTCTTT
once	NA	TRBV9	TRBJ2-2	CASSARPANTGELFF	TGTGCCAGCAGCGCGCGCCCCGCGAACACCGGGGAGCTGTTTTTT
NA	NA	TRBV7-2	TRBJ1-2	CASSLWMTGSGGYTF	TGTGCCAGCAGCTTATGGATGACGGGGTCCGGTGGCTACACCTTC
NA	NA	TRBV7-9	TRBJ1-5	CASSLGRVDQPQHF	TGTGCCAGCAGCTTAGGCAGGGTTGATCAGCCCCAGCATTTT
once	TRBD1	TRBV30	TRBJ1-5	CACKQGNQPQHF	TGTGCCTGCAAACAGGGGAACCAGCCCCAGCATTTT
NA	NA	TRBV19	TRBJ1-2	CASQRGNDYTF	TGTGCCAGCCAAAGGGGCAACGACTACACCTTC
NA	NA	TRBV10-3	TRBJ1-3	CAISGDSGNTIYF	TGTGCCATCAGTGGAGACTCTGGAAACACCATATATTTT
NA	NA	TRBV11-3	TRBJ2-1	CASSSRRSYNEQFF	TGTGCCAGCAGCTCGAGGAGGTCCTACAATGAGCAGTTCTTC
NA	NA	TRBV29-1	TRBJ1-2	CSSTTDRQYTF	TGCAGCTCGACAACTGACCGACAATACACCTTC
NA	NA	TRBV28	TRBJ1-2	CASSVTADGYTF	TGTGCCAGCAGTGTGACAGCTGATGGCTACACCTTC
NA	NA	TRBV7-2	TRBJ1-1	CASSSWTASAEAFF	TGTGCCAGCAGCTCCTGGACAGCCTCTGCTGAAGCTTTCTTT
NA	TRBD2	TRBV5-1	TRBJ2-1	CASSLDSSLAGLNEQFF	TGCGCCAGCAGCTTGGATTCCAGCCTAGCGGGCCTCAATGAGCAGTTCTTC
NA	NA	TRBV6-6	TRBJ2-1	CASRRSGYNEQFF	TGTGCCAGCAGACGATCCGGCTACAATGAGCAGTTCTTC
NA	TRBD1	TRBV19	TRBJ1-1	CASRLGQGIINAEAFF	TGTGCCAGTAGATTGGGACAGGGTATCATAAATGCTGAAGCTTTCTTT
NA	TRBD1	TRBV5-4	TRBJ2-7	CASSLIGTGFNEQYF	TGTGCCAGCAGCCTGATCGGGACAGGTTTCAACGAGCAGTACTTC
NA	TRBD1	TRBV6-1	TRBJ2-5	CASSGNRGSEQETQYF	TGTGCCAGCAGTGGTAACAGGGGGAGTGAACAAGAGACCCAGTACTTC
NA	TRBD2	TRBV18	TRBJ2-1	CASSPNSGSSYNEQFF	TGTGCCAGCTCACCCAATAGCGGGAGCTCCTACAATGAGCAGTTCTTC
NA	TRBD1	TRBV5-1	TRBJ2-7	CASSLRRDSQSYEQYF	TGCGCCAGCAGCTTGCGCCGGGACAGCCAGTCCTACGAGCAGTACTTC
NA	NA	TRBV9	TRBJ2-7	CASSPTGNTYEQYF	TGTGCCAGCAGCCCCACAGGGAACACCTACGAGCAGTACTTC
once	NA	TRBV6-1	TRBJ1-5	CASSEARQSNQPQHF	TGTGCCAGCAGTGAAGCGCGCCAATCTAATCAGCCCCAGCATTTT
NA	NA	TRBV9	TRBJ2-7	CASSVRQGGLDEQYF	TGTGCCAGCAGCGTTAGACAGGGAGGATTGGACGAGCAGTACTTC
NA	NA	TRBV4-3	TRBJ2-1	CASSQRRTALITWYNEQFF	TGCGCCAGCAGCCAAAGGAGGACAGCCCTGATAACCTGGTACAATGAGCAGTTCTTC
NA	NA	TRBV7-2	TRBJ2-2	CASSSPQGGENTGELFF	TGTGCCAGCAGCTCCCCCCAGGGTGGGGAGAACACCGGGGAGCTGTTTTTT
few	TRBD2	TRBV5-1	TRBJ2-7	CASSLASGASISYEQYF	TGCGCCAGCAGCTTAGCTAGCGGGGCCTCAATCTCCTACGAGCAGTACTTC
NA	NA	TRBV6-2/TRBV6-3	TRBJ2-3	CASSRGAASTDTQYF	TGTGCCAGCAGCCGGGGAGCGGCTAGCACAGATACGCAGTATTTT
NA	NA	TRBV4-3	TRBJ2-1	CASSRSGDEKDEQFF	TGCGCCAGCAGCCGTTCGGGAGACGAAAAGGATGAGCAGTTCTTC
NA	NA	TRBV2	TRBJ1-5	CATKDRFSNQPQHF	TGTGCCACCAAGGACAGATTTAGCAATCAGCCCCAGCATTTT
NA	TRBD2	TRBV6-5	TRBJ2-1	CASSLPGGRDEQFF	TGTGCCAGCAGCCTGCCGGGAGGTAGGGATGAGCAGTTCTTC
once	TRBD2	TRBV7-3	TRBJ2-5	CASSSGLAGGETQYF	TGTGCCAGCAGCTCGGGACTAGCGGGAGGAGAGACCCAGTACTTC
NA	TRBD1	TRBV19	TRBJ2-2	CASRPGQGRAGELFF	TGTGCCAGTAGACCCGGACAGGGGAGAGCCGGGGAGCTGTTTTTT
NA	NA	TRBV5-1	TRBJ2-5	CASKGAMVGETQYF	TGCGCCAGCAAAGGGGCAATGGTGGGGGAGACCCAGTACTTC
NA	TRBD1	TRBV29-1	TRBJ1-2	CSSRDRGDGYTF	TGCAGCTCCCGGGACAGGGGCGATGGCTACACCTTC
NA	NA	TRBV13	TRBJ1-5	CASSNRRDNQPQHF	TGTGCCAGCAGTAACAGACGGGACAATCAGCCCCAGCATTTT
once	NA	TRBV11-3	TRBJ2-7	CASSLGQTYEQYF	TGTGCCAGCAGCCTCGGACAGACCTACGAGCAGTACTTC
NA	TRBD1	TRBV4-3	TRBJ1-2	CASSQETGGTGYTF	TGCGCCAGCAGCCAAGAGACAGGGGGGACTGGCTACACCTTC
once	TRBD1	TRBV7-3	TRBJ1-1	CASSLNPLSGTGNTEAFF	TGTGCCAGCAGCTTAAATCCCCTAAGCGGGACAGGGAACACTGAAGCTTTCTTT
NA	NA	TRBV7-7	TRBJ1-5	CASSSGPDQPQHF	TGTGCCAGCAGCTCCGGTCCCGATCAGCCCCAGCATTTT
NA	TRBD1	TRBV28	TRBJ1-2	CASSSLGQGVGCTF	TGTGCCAGCTCCTCCCTGGGACAGGGTGTCGGTTGCACCTTC
NA	TRBD1	TRBV28	TRBJ1-2	CASRQGEYGYTF	TGTGCCAGCCGACAGGGTGAATATGGCTACACCTTC
NA	NA	TRBV30	TRBJ2-2	CAWNSNTGELFF	TGTGCCTGGAACTCGAACACCGGGGAGCTGTTTTTT
NA	NA	TRBV5-1	TRBJ2-1	CASSPGLDLTEQFF	TGCGCCAGCAGCCCCGGACTGGATTTAACGGAGCAGTTCTTC
NA	TRBD2	TRBV7-3	TRBJ2-1	CASSLTSGAWNEQFF	TGTGCCAGCAGCTTAACTAGCGGGGCTTGGAATGAGCAGTTCTTC
NA	TRBD2	TRBV29-1	TRBJ2-5	CSVEGLAGGRETQYF	TGCAGCGTTGAAGGACTAGCGGGAGGCCGAGAGACCCAGTACTTC
NA	TRBD1	TRBV27	TRBJ1-2	CASSFLTPGTGGRGYTF	TGTGCCAGCAGTTTTTTAACCCCCGGGACAGGGGGACGTGGCTACACCTTC
NA	NA	TRBV2	TRBJ1-5	CASSEEGTPGQPQHF	TGTGCCAGCAGTGAGGAAGGCACCCCAGGGCAGCCCCAGCATTTT
NA	TRBD1	TRBV4-1	TRBJ2-7	CASSFYRGRGEQYF	TGCGCCAGCAGCTTTTACAGGGGGCGAGGGGAGCAGTACTTC
NA	TRBD2	TRBV29-1	TRBJ2-7	CSVQKWTSGYSYEQYF	TGCAGCGTTCAAAAGTGGACTAGCGGATACTCCTACGAGCAGTACTTC
NA	TRBD2	TRBV28	TRBJ2-2	CASRGTSGFTGELFF	TGTGCCAGCAGAGGGACTAGCGGATTCACCGGGGAGCTGTTTTTT
NA	NA	TRBV6-5	TRBJ2-1	CASTRAGYNEQFF	TGTGCCAGCACACGAGCGGGTTACAATGAGCAGTTCTTC